Below, 3 T cell receptor beta chains from the same sample are listed, as sequenced in a study of blood T cell repertoires in COVID-19. Repertoires were generated with immunoSEQ multiplex PCR, while TCRdb's copy carries only in-frame clones and drops some. The sample includes 15,000 to 20,000 clones, about nine tenths of them seen just once. Material: peripheral blood. The receptors come from a human donor with active COVID-19. The donor label of this sample is uncertain.

This clone has just one count. The chain combines TRBV6-2 or TRBV6-3 with TRBJ2-1, with TRBD1 identical over 7 bases. This CDR3 spans 17 amino acids. V was clipped by 0 bases and J by 6 bases; unmatched bases: 11. Germline V gene sequence: CDR1 MNHEY, CDR2 SVGEGT. The CDR3 DNA reads as TGTGCCAGCAGTTACTCTAAGACAGGGAGTTTTTTCAATGAGCAGTTCTTC. This sequence encodes CASSYSKTGSFFNEQFF.

The genes are TRBV4-3 and TRBJ1-6; D is uncertain. The length of the CDR3 is 17 residues. Trimming took off 0 bases at V and 0 bases at J, with 9 bases between the two ends. CDR1 is LGHNA and CDR2 is YSLEER in the germline V gene. CDR3 nucleotide sequence: TGCGCCAGCAGCCAAGAGGCAGCGAGCTCCTATAATTCACCCCTCCACTTT. The encoded protein is CASSQEAASSYNSPLHF.

The chain joins TRBV6-5 to TRBJ1-3, with TRBD1 matching 8 bases. The CDR3 length is 14 residues. CDR1 is MNHEY, CDR2 SVGAGI, per germline. The V segment lost 8 bases and the J segment 4 bases; nucleotides outside the gene matches: 7. In nucleotides, the CDR3 is TGTGCCAGCGCAGTGGGACAGGCGGGAAACACCATATATTTT. Its translation is CASAVGQAGNTIYF.